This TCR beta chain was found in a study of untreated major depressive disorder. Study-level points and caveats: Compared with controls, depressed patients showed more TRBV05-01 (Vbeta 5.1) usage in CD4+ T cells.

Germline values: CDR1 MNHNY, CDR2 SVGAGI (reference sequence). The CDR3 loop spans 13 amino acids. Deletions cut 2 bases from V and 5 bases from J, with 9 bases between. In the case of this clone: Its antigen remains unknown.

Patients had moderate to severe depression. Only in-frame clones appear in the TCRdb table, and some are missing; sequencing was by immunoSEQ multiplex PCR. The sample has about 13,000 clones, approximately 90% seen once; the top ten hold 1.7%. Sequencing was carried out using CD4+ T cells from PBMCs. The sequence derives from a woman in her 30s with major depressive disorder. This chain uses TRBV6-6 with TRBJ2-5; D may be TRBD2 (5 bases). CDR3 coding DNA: TGTGCCAGCAGTTACCGGGGTGGGGAGACCCAGTACTTC. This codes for CASSYRGGETQYF.